This T cell receptor (beta chain) was observed in a study of T cells in Graves' hyperthyroidism and ophthalmopathy. Researchers amplified the TCR beta CDR3 regions from RNA transcripts. The HTBI primer set was used in a first-round RT-PCR of the TCR CDR3. TCRdb fed the multiplex PCR reads into MiXCR, producing one record per CDR3 protein. The repertoire holds about 560,000 distinct CDR3 sequences, with less than 20% as singletons. The CDR3 contains 16 residues. Germline assignment: CDR1 SGDLS and CDR2 YYNGEE. V shed 0 bases and J 8 bases; nucleotides not matched to a gene: 7. Pregnant or lactating patients were excluded, as were those with uncontrolled infection or other autoimmune disease. This clonotype was counted a few times.

This receptor was taken from a woman aged 25-40 years with Graves' hyperthyroidism. J is TRBJ2-1 and V is TRBV9, with 11 bases that match TRBD1. Source material: blood. DNA of the CDR3: TGTGCCAGCAGCGTAGGGGGACAGGGGGTTCAGGATGAGCAGTTCTTC. Translated, it gives CASSVGGQGVQDEQFF.